Below, 18 T cell receptor beta chains from the same sample are listed, as sequenced in a study of cytomegalovirus exposure and HLA in healthy donors. PCR employed 60 Vbeta and 13 Jbeta primers. Only in-frame clones appear in the TCRdb table, and some are missing; sequencing was by immunoSEQ multiplex PCR. The sample carries roughly 81,000 clones, about three quarters recorded once. Sequencing was done on a sample of PBMCs. The receptors were sampled from a boy between 10 and 17 years old in good health and CMV-seronegative.

This chain uses TRBV7-3 with TRBJ2-1, with D possibly matching TRBD2 (6 bases). Germline V gene lookup returns CDR1 SGHTA and CDR2 FQGTGA. The CDR3 extends over 15 amino acids. V lost 2 bases and J lost 8, with 16 bases in between. DNA for the CDR3: TGTGCCAGCAGCTTAGAGCGGGCCCGAGGGCATGAGCAGTTCTTC. This translates into CASSLERARGHEQFF.

V is TRBV15 and J is TRBJ2-2, with 8 bases lining up with TRBD1. V dropped 5 bases and J dropped 4; count of bases not matched to a gene: 6. Germline CDR1 is LNHNV and CDR2 is YYDKDF (reference sequence). The CDR3 is 15 residues long. For the CDR3, the DNA is TGTGCCACCAGCCGCCTAACAGGGGGCACCGGGGAGCTGTTTTTT. This sequence encodes CATSRLTGGTGELFF. The full variable domain, in which reference TRBV15 and TRBJ2-2 provide the parts outside the CDR3, is DAMVIQNPRYQVTQFGKPVTLSCSQTLNHNVMYWYQQKSSQAPKLLFHYYDKDFNNEADTPDNFQSRRPNTSFCFLDIRSPGLGDTAMYLCATSRLTGGTGELFFGEGSRLTVL.

The chain is built from TRBV13 and TRBJ2-1; 8 nucleotides match TRBD2. The trim removed 1 base at V and 1 base at J, leaving 3 bases unmatched. The CDR3 has 16 amino acids. Germline loops: CDR1 PRHDT, CDR2 FYEKMQ (reference sequence). The CDR3 spells CASSLEGLGSYNEQFF. The CDR3, as DNA: TGTGCCAGCAGCTTAGAGGGACTAGGTTCCTACAATGAGCAGTTCTTC.

This clone was observed a single time. The chain carries TRBV7-9 and TRBJ2-5; 10 bases map to TRBD2. Unmatched junction bases numbered 12, after V lost 5 bases and J lost 3 bases. CDR1 is SEHNR and CDR2 is FQNEAQ in the germline V gene (reference sequence). The CDR3 covers 17 residues. In DNA form, the CDR3 reads TGTGCCAGCAGCCCCCCGCTAGCGGGGGAAGTCGAAGAGACCCAGTACTTC. As protein: CASSPPLAGEVEETQYF.

This clone was picked up a small number of times. The rearrangement uses TRBV6-5 and TRBJ2-7, with D possibly matching TRBD1 (5 bases). Germline lookup yields CDR1 MNHEY and CDR2 SVGAGI. The CDR3 runs 15 residues. The V end was cut by 6 bases, the J end by 3 bases, with 18 bases between. Here the CDR3 DNA reads TGTGCCAGCAGCCGTGCAGGGCCTAACCGCTACGAGCAGTACTTC. It translates to CASSRAGPNRYEQYF.

The CDR3 here is CASSLPGPAGELFF. The CDR3 coding sequence is TGTGCCAGCAGTTTACCAGGGCCAGCCGGGGAGCTGTTTTTT. V gene TRBV28 combines with J gene TRBJ2-2; a weak D match, TRBD1 (5 bases). Germline assignment: CDR1 MDHEN and CDR2 SYDVKM. With 2 bases removed from V and 6 bases from J, the gap between germline ends came to 10 bases. This CDR3 contains 14 residues.

CDR3 sequence (DNA): TGCGCCAGCAGCCAGCGCCACCCTCGGGCACCAGGGGCTGAAGCTTTCTTT. It yields the protein CASSQRHPRAPGAEAFF. The chain joins TRBV4-3 to TRBJ1-1; weak D call: TRBD1 (6 bases). The CDR3 loop spans 17 amino acids. CDR1 and CDR2 (germline): LGHNA, YSLEER. The V gene lost 3 bases and the J gene lost 6 bases, with 23 bases spanning the gap.

The rearrangement uses TRBV28 and TRBJ2-1, with TRBD2 matching 12 bases. CDR3 length equals 15 residues. Germline CDR1 and CDR2: MDHEN and SYDVKM. Trimming took 5 bases from V and 8 from J; bases not matched to a gene: 7. DNA of the CDR3: TGTGCCAGCAGTCTAGCGGGGGGGCTCAAGGATGAGCAGTTCTTC. Encoded protein: CASSLAGGLKDEQFF.

This chain links TRBV6-1 with TRBJ1-4; a possible D gene is TRBD1 (6 bases). Germline V gene sequence: CDR1 MNHNS, CDR2 SASEGT. Trimming left V 1 base short and J 7 bases short, with 10 bases between. The CDR3 extends over 14 amino acids. CDR3 DNA sequence: TGTGCCAGCAGTGAAGTGGACAGACCTGAAAAACTGTTTTTT. Translating gives CASSEVDRPEKLFF.

The chain couples TRBV9 to TRBJ2-1; TRBD1 is a possible D gene (6 bases). The CDR3 spans 15 residues. CDR1 and CDR2 (germline): SGDLS, YYNGEE. The V gene lost 3 bases and the J gene lost 6 bases, with 16 bases spanning the gap. The CDR3: CASSAGSLGGNEQFF. DNA for the CDR3: TGTGCCAGCAGCGCCGGTTCTTTAGGGGGCAATGAGCAGTTCTTC.

CDR3: CASSLAGLDPYNEQFF. As DNA, the CDR3 is TGTGCCAGCAGCTTAGCGGGACTAGACCCCTACAATGAGCAGTTCTTC. The chain has TRBV7-9 and TRBJ2-1; 8 bases line up with TRBD2. The CDR3 sequence is 16 residues long. Trimming removed 0 bases from V and 2 bases from J; junction bases left unmatched: 3. The germline V gene has CDR1 SEHNR and CDR2 FQNEAQ (reference sequence).

V and J are TRBV7-2 and TRBJ2-7, with a possible D match to TRBD2 (6 bases). Germline CDR1 SGHTA, CDR2 FQGNSA. The CDR3 length is 14 residues. Trimming took off 3 bases at V and 3 bases at J, with 12 bases between the two ends. CDR3 DNA sequence: TGTGCCAGCAGCTTTCAGGAGGGAAACTACGAGCAGTACTTC. This gives the protein CASSFQEGNYEQYF.

The CDR3 bases are TGCGCCAGCAGCCAAGCGTTGGGGACTGGGAACACTGAAGCTTTCTTT. It specifies CASSQALGTGNTEAFF. The chain combines TRBV4-1 with TRBJ1-1; a possible D gene is TRBD1 (5 bases). CDR3 length equals 16 residues. CDR1 is MGHRA and CDR2 is YSYEKL in the germline V gene. V was trimmed by 1 base and J by 1 base, leaving 13 bases between them.

J is TRBJ2-5 and V is TRBV6-5; TRBD2 aligns across 7 bases. The CDR3 sequence is 15 residues long. Germline lookup yields CDR1 MNHEY and CDR2 SVGAGI. With V trimmed by 7 bases and J by 5 bases, 13 bases remained unmatched. This CDR3 is CASTKGGGRAETQYF. In nucleotides, the CDR3 is TGTGCCAGCACCAAAGGAGGTGGGAGGGCCGAGACCCAGTACTTC.

V usage is TRBV10-3 and J usage is TRBJ1-1; tentatively, D is TRBD1 (5 bases). With 0 bases removed from V and 1 base from J, the gap between germline ends came to 6 bases. The V gene's germline CDR1 is ENHRY and CDR2 SYGVKD. The CDR3 is 14 residues long. The CDR3 region is CAISESGANTEAFF. CDR3 nucleotide sequence: TGTGCCATCAGTGAGTCAGGGGCGAACACTGAAGCTTTCTTT.

The V call is TRBV5-1, the J call TRBJ2-7, with D hard to call. V dropped 5 bases and J dropped 4 bases, with 10 bases sitting between them. Germline assignment: CDR1 SGHRS and CDR2 YFSETQ. This CDR3 contains 12 residues. For the CDR3, the DNA is TGCGCCAGCAGTCGGAACGGGTACGAGCAGTACTTC. This codes for CASSRNGYEQYF.

The V gene is TRBV10-3, the J gene TRBJ1-2; D not resolved. This CDR3 has 14 amino acids. Germline V gene lookup returns CDR1 ENHRY and CDR2 SYGVKD. Trimming left V 7 bases short and J 4 bases short, with 16 bases between. CDR3 bases: TGTGCCATCACGGCGGTCAAGGAGAGCTATGGCTACACCTTC. This translates into CAITAVKESYGYTF.

V gene TRBV18 combines with J gene TRBJ1-1; D perhaps matches TRBD1 (5 bases). This CDR3 spans 14 amino acids. V lost 0 bases to trimming and J lost 5 bases, with 10 bases between them. Germline V gene lookup returns CDR1 KGHSH and CDR2 LQKENI. DNA of the CDR3: TGTGCCAGCTCACCACCAAGGGGCAGAACTGAAGCTTTCTTT. Translation: CASSPPRGRTEAFF.